The 6 T cell receptor beta chains presented below share a single source sample, sequenced in a study of blood T cell repertoires in COVID-19. Libraries were prepared by immunoSEQ multiplex PCR; TCRdb keeps only in-frame clonotypes and omits some of them. The data show about 71,000 clones, roughly 87% seen once. The sequenced sample was peripheral blood. The receptors were gathered from a woman older than 75 with acute or convalescent COVID-19.

V gene TRBV7-8 combines with J gene TRBJ1-2, with D perhaps matching TRBD1 (6 bases). CDR1 and CDR2 (germline): SGHVS, FQNEAQ. V lost 2 bases and J 7 bases, leaving 14 bases between the germline ends. The CDR3 has 14 amino acids. CDR3 loop: CASSLPSRGGGYTF. CDR3 sequence (DNA): TGTGCCAGCAGCTTACCGAGCAGGGGCGGTGGCTACACCTTC.

The rearrangement links TRBV19 to TRBJ2-7; 7 positions match TRBD1. This CDR3 has 13 amino acids. CDR1 and CDR2 (germline): LNHDA, SQIVND (reference sequence). The V gene end was trimmed by 1 base and the J gene end by 6 bases; junction bases not matched to a gene: 3. This CDR3 is CASSIARGREQYF. The CDR3 DNA reads TGTGCCAGTAGTATAGCAAGGGGGCGCGAGCAGTACTTC.

This sequence joins TRBV5-6 and TRBJ1-3; TRBD1 is a possible D gene (6 bases). Germline lookup yields CDR1 SGHDT and CDR2 YYEEEE. The CDR3 is 17 residues long. The V and J ends lost 4 bases and 0 bases respectively, with 17 bases between them. The CDR3 protein is CASSLSNYRASGNTIYF. CDR3 bases: TGTGCCAGCAGCCTGTCAAATTACAGGGCCTCTGGAAACACCATATATTTT. The full variable domain, rest sourced from reference TRBV5-6 and TRBJ1-3, is DAGVTQSPTHLIKTRGQQVTLRCSPKSGHDTVSWYQQALGQGPQFIFQYYEEEERQRGNFPDRFSGHQFPNYSSELNVNALLLGDSALYLCASSLSNYRASGNTIYFGEGSWLTVV.

The V gene is TRBV6-2 or TRBV6-3, the J gene TRBJ2-3; tentative D call: TRBD2 (6 bases). Germline V CDR1 and CDR2: MNHEY, SVGEGT. CDR3 length equals 18 residues. V lost 0 bases to trimming and J lost 4 bases, with 20 bases between them. Written as DNA, the CDR3 is TGTGCCAGCAGTTACTCGGTGCGGGATAGAATGAGCGCAGATACGCAGTATTTT. Amino acid sequence: CASSYSVRDRMSADTQYF.

The chain carries TRBV19 and TRBJ2-3; 8 nucleotides align to TRBD1. The CDR3 spans 14 residues. V dropped 9 bases and J dropped 4; count of bases not matched to a gene: 9. The germline V gene encodes CDR1 LNHDA and CDR2 SQIVND (reference sequence). For the CDR3, the DNA is TGTGCCAGCCGGGACAGGCGAGGGCCAGATACGCAGTATTTT. Translated, it gives CASRDRRGPDTQYF. Full variable domain (outside the CDR3, taken from reference TRBV19 and TRBJ2-3): DGGITQSPKYLFRKEGQNVTLSCEQNLNHDAMYWYRQDPGQGLRLIYYSQIVNDFQKGDIAEGYSVSREKKESFPLTVTSAQKNPTAFYLCASRDRRGPDTQYFGPGTRLTVL.

The chain links TRBV12-5 to TRBJ2-7; 10 nucleotides align to TRBD1. Per germline, CDR1 LGHNT and CDR2 FRNRAP. The CDR3 covers 17 residues. Trimming took 1 base from V and 2 from J; bases not matched to a gene: 8. The CDR3, as DNA: TGTGCTAGTGGTTTGGCCCCCGGACAGGGGGTACCCTACGAGCAGTACTTC. Amino acid sequence: CASGLAPGQGVPYEQYF.